This TCR beta chain emerged from a study of cytomegalovirus exposure and HLA in healthy donors. The study, taken as a whole, reports: When presence/absence was analysed, sequencing depth was taken to be roughly uniform across donors.

This clone was counted a few times. Its antigen is still unknown. Primers: 60 Vbeta forward and 13 Jbeta reverse. Profiling relied on immunoSEQ multiplex PCR, and the TCRdb table lists in-frame clones only, not all of them. Among roughly 120,000 clones listed, 81% were seen once. Germline CDR1 MNHEY, CDR2 SMNVEV (reference sequence). Trimming took 5 bases from V and 0 from J; bases not matched to a gene: 2. The CDR3 length is 15 residues. V is TRBV27 and J is TRBJ1-5; TRBD1 agrees at 9 bases. The sample comprised PBMCs. The clonotype comes from a woman aged 25 to 39 in good health and CMV-seronegative. Written as DNA, the CDR3 is TGTGCCAGCAGTCGACAGGGGGATAGCAATCAGCCCCAGCATTTT. Translated: CASSRQGDSNQPQHF.